The clone carrying this T cell receptor (beta chain) has only one observation. This sample is drawn from a study of blood T cell repertoires in COVID-19. Study-wide context: The analysed material was cDNA or gDNA that came from T cells, B-cell-depleted T cells, or PBMCs.

The CDR3 consists of 13 residues. The germline V gene has CDR1 LGHDT and CDR2 YNNKEL (reference sequence). Trimming shortened V by 1 base and J by 2 bases, and 5 bases separated the two germline ends. Only in-frame clones appear in the TCRdb table, and some are missing; sequencing was by immunoSEQ multiplex PCR. The data hold roughly 170,000 clones, with about 84% observed a single time. The TCR comes from a human donor in a cohort sampled during active COVID-19. The material sequenced was peripheral blood. The chain uses TRBV3-1 (or the pseudogene TRBV3-2) and TRBJ2-5, with a tentative D call TRBD2 (5 bases). The DNA of the CDR3 is TGTGCCAGCAGCCAAGGCGGGCAAGAGACCCAGTACTTC. Translating it yields CASSQGGQETQYF.